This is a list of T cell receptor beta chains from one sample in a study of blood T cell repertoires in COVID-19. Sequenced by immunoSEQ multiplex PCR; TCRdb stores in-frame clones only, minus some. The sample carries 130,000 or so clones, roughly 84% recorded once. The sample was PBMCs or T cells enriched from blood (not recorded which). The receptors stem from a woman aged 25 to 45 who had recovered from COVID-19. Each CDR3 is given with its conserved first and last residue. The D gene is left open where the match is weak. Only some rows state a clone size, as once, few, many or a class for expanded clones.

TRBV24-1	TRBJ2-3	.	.	CATALGTDTQYF	TGTGCCACGGCCCTCGGGACAGATACGCAGTATTTT
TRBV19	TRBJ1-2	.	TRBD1	CASSIAGTGVNYGYTF	TGTGCCAGTAGTATCGCCGGGACAGGGGTAAACTATGGCTACACCTTC
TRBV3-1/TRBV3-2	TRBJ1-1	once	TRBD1	CASSQVNSQGTEAFF	TGTGCCAGCAGCCAAGTAAATTCACAGGGGACTGAAGCTTTCTTT
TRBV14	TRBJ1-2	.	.	CASSQDSRGNYGYTF	TGTGCCAGCAGCCAAGATTCCAGGGGCAACTATGGCTACACCTTC
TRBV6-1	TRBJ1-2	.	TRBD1	CASSMEGTAAGYTF	TGTGCCAGCAGCATGGAGGGGACAGCGGCTGGCTACACCTTC
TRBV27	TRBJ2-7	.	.	CASSSLARTYEQYF	TGTGCCAGCAGTAGTCTAGCGCGAACCTACGAGCAGTACTTC
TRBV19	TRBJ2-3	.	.	CASRISGTDTQYF	TGTGCCAGTAGAATTAGCGGCACAGATACGCAGTATTTT
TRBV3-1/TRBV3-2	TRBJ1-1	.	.	CASSQGDRGGYTEAFF	TGTGCCAGCAGCCAAGGGGATCGGGGAGGCTACACTGAAGCTTTCTTT
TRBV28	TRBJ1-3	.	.	CASSLSRRGGVGNTIYF	TGTGCCAGCAGTTTATCGCGAAGAGGGGGAGTAGGAAACACCATATATTTT
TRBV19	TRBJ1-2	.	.	CASSDASGGSYGYTF	TGTGCCAGTAGTGATGCCTCCGGGGGATCCTATGGCTACACCTTC
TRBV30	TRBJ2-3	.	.	CAWSVGERVSDTQYF	TGTGCCTGGAGTGTCGGGGAGCGGGTGTCAGATACGCAGTATTTT
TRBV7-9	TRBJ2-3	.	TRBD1	CASSPRPGQGTDTQYF	TGTGCCAGCAGCCCCCGTCCGGGACAGGGCACAGATACGCAGTATTTT
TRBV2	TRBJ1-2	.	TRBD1	CASSQETGVASYGYTF	TGTGCCAGCAGTCAAGAGACAGGGGTGGCTAGCTATGGCTACACCTTC
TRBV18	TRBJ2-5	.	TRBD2	CASSPDPSGVQETQYF	TGTGCCAGCTCACCAGATCCTAGCGGGGTCCAAGAGACCCAGTACTTC
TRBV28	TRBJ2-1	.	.	CASSSAGPSYNEQFF	TGTGCCAGCAGCTCCGCGGGACCCTCCTACAATGAGCAGTTCTTC
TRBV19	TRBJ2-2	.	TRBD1	CASSPWTGENTGELFF	TGTGCCAGTAGTCCATGGACAGGGGAGAACACCGGGGAGCTGTTTTTT
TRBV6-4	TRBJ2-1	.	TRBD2	CASSVGGRSSYNEQFF	TGTGCCAGCAGTGTTGGCGGGAGGAGCTCCTACAATGAGCAGTTCTTC
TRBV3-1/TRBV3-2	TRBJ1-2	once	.	CASSQAQGNYGYTF	TGTGCCAGCAGCCAAGCCCAGGGAAACTATGGCTACACCTTC
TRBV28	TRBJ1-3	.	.	CASPRSVSPSGNTIYF	TGTGCCAGCCCTAGGTCAGTCTCCCCCTCTGGAAACACCATATATTTT
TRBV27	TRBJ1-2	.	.	CASSLQGGYYGYTF	TGTGCCAGCAGTTTACAGGGAGGGTACTATGGCTACACCTTC
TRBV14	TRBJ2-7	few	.	CASSQDLRSYEQYF	TGTGCCAGCAGCCAAGACCTTAGATCCTACGAGCAGTACTTC
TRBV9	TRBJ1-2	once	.	CASSVGQSNYGYTF	TGTGCCAGCAGCGTAGGACAATCAAACTATGGCTACACCTTC
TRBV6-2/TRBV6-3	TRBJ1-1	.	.	CASSRTGWAEAFF	TGTGCCAGCAGCCGAACAGGGTGGGCTGAAGCTTTCTTT
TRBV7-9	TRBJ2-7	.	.	CASSLASRGYSYEQYF	TGTGCCAGCAGCTTAGCGTCGAGGGGGTACTCCTACGAGCAGTACTTC
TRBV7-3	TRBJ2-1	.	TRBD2	CASSSRLAGGKGEQFF	TGTGCCAGCAGCTCCCGACTAGCGGGAGGGAAGGGTGAGCAGTTCTTC
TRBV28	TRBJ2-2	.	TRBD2	CASRLTGGTGELFF	TGTGCCAGCAGACTTACGGGGGGTACCGGGGAGCTGTTTTTT
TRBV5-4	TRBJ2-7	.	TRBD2	CASSFWPNSGRAKDEQYF	TGTGCCAGCAGCTTCTGGCCTAACAGCGGGAGGGCCAAGGACGAGCAGTACTTC
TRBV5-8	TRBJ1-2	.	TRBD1	CASSLGDRRNYGYTF	TGTGCCAGCAGCTTGGGGGACAGGAGGAACTATGGCTACACCTTC
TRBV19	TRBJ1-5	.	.	CASSLWTSQPQHF	.
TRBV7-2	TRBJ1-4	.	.	CASSLNSATNEKLFF	TGTGCCAGCAGTTTAAACAGTGCAACTAATGAAAAACTGTTTTTT
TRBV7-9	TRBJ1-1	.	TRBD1	CASSLTGGVNTEAFF	TGTGCCAGCAGCTTAACAGGGGGCGTGAACACTGAAGCTTTCTTT
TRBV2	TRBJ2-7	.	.	CASRPDSSEQYF	TGTGCCAGCAGACCCGACAGTTCCGAGCAGTACTTC
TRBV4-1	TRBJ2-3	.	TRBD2	CASSQDGGRSDTQYF	TGCGCCAGCAGCCAAGATGGCGGGAGGTCCGATACGCAGTATTTT
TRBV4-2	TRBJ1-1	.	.	CASSQEYGQNTEAFF	TGTGCCAGCAGCCAAGAGTACGGACAGAACACTGAAGCTTTCTTT
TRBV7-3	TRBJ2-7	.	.	CASSLGLVKSSYEQYF	TGTGCCAGCAGCTTAGGCCTAGTCAAAAGCTCCTACGAGCAGTACTTC
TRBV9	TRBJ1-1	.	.	CASSFGLIGGTEAFF	TGTGCCAGCAGCTTCGGCCTAATAGGGGGCACTGAAGCTTTCTTT
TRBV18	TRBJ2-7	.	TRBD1	CASSDGQGFYEQYF	TGTGCCAGCTCAGACGGACAGGGGTTCTACGAGCAGTACTTC
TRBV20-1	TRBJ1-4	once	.	CSGKGGEKLFF	TGCAGTGGTAAAGGGGGTGAAAAACTGTTTTTT
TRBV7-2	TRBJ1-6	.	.	CASSSGPLVSPLHF	TGTGCCAGCAGCTCAGGTCCCTTGGTTTCACCCCTCCACTTT
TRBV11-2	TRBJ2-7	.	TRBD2	CASESAGGPAYEQYF	TGTGCCAGCGAATCTGCGGGAGGGCCGGCCTACGAGCAGTACTTC
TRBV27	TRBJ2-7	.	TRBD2	CASKSRREYWYEQYF	TGTGCCAGTAAGAGTCGGCGGGAGTACTGGTACGAGCAGTACTTC
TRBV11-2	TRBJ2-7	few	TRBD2	CASSVSSGTTYEQYF	TGTGCCAGCAGCGTTAGTAGCGGGACAACCTACGAGCAGTACTTC
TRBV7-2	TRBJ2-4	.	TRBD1	CASSSIEGQGLRAKNIQYF	TGTGCCAGCAGCAGTATTGAGGGACAGGGGTTAAGAGCCAAAAACATTCAGTACTTC
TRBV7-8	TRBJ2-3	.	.	CASSFGSTDTQYF	TGTGCCAGCAGCTTCGGGAGTACAGATACGCAGTATTTT
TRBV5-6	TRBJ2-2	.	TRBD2	CASSLEGLAGFTGELFF	TGTGCCAGCAGCTTGGAGGGACTAGCGGGATTCACCGGGGAGCTGTTTTTT
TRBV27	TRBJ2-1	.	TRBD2	CASSSGPSGYNEQFF	TGTGCCAGCAGTTCTGGTCCTAGCGGCTACAATGAGCAGTTCTTC
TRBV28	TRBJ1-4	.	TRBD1	CASTRDRVGEKLFF	TGTGCCAGCACTCGGGACAGGGTGGGTGAAAAACTGTTTTTT
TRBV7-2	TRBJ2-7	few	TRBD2	CASSAGRYEQYF	TGTGCCAGCTCAGCGGGAAGATACGAGCAGTACTTC